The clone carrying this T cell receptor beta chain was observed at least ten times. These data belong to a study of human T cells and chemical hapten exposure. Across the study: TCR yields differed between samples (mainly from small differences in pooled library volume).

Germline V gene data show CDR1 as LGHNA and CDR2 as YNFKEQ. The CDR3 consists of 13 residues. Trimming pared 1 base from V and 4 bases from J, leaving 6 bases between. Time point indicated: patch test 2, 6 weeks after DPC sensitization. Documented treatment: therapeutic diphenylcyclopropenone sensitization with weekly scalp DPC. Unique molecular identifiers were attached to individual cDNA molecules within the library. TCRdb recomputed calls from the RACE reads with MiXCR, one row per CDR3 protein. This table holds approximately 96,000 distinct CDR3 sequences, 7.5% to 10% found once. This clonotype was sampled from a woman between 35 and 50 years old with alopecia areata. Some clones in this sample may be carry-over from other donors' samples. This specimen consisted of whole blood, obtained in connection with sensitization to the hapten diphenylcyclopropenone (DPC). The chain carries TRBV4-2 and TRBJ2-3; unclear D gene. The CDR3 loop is CASSQGLSDTQYF. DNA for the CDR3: TGTGCCAGCAGCCAAGGGCTATCAGATACGCAGTATTTT.